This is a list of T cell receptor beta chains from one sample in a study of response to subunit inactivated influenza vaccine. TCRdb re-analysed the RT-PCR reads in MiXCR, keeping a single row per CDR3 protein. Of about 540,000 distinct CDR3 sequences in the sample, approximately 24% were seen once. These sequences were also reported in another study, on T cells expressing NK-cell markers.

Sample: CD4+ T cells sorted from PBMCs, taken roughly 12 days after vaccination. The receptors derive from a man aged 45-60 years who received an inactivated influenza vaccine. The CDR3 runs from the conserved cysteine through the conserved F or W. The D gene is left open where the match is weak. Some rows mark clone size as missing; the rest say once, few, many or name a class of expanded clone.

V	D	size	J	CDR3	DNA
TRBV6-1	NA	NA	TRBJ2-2	CASIGLRELFF	TGTGCCAGCATAGGCTTGAGGGAGCTGTTTTTT
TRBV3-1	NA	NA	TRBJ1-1	CASSQAQGIGTEAFF	TGTGCCAGCAGCCAAGCGCAAGGGATCGGCACTGAAGCTTTCTTT
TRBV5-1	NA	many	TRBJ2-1	CASSLGAGKEQFF	TGCGCCAGCAGCTTGGGTGCAGGAAAGGAGCAGTTCTTC
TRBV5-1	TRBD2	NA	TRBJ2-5	CASSPSGTSGGRGTQYF	TGCGCCAGCAGCCCTTCCGGGACTAGCGGGGGAAGAGGGACCCAGTACTTC
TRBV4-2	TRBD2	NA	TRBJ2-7	CASSPSLSGGAIYEQYF	TGTGCCAGCAGCCCGTCACTAAGCGGGGGGGCCATCTACGAGCAGTACTTC
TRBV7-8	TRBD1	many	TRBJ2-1	CASSFGRRKGGTLQFF	TGTGCCAGCAGCTTCGGGCGACGCAAAGGGGGCACCCTACAGTTCTTC
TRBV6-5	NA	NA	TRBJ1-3	CASSYNRASGNTIYF	TGTGCCAGCAGTTACAACAGGGCCTCTGGAAACACCATATATTTT
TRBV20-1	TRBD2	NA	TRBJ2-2	CSARTSGRMNTGELFF	TGCAGTGCTAGGACTAGCGGGAGGATGAACACCGGGGAGCTGTTTTTT
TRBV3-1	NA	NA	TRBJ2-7	CASSQSPGTPYEQYF	TGTGCCAGCAGCCAATCACCCGGGACACCCTACGAGCAGTACTTC
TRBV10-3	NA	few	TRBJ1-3	CAISGVGQGNTIYF	TGTGCCATCAGTGGGGTTGGACAAGGAAACACCATATATTTT
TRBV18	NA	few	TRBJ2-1	CASSPGRATNEQFF	TGTGCCAGCTCACCCGGGCGGGCCACCAATGAGCAGTTCTTC
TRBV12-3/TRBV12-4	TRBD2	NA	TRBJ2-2	CASSLSGRSGGELFF	TGTGCCAGCAGTTTAAGCGGGAGGAGCGGCGGGGAGCTGTTTTTT
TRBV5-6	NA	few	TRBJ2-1	CASSFGAGIYNEQFF	TGTGCCAGCAGCTTTGGGGCGGGAATCTATAATGAGCAGTTCTTC
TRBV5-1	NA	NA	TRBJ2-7	CASSMESGFSYEQYF	TGCGCCAGCAGCATGGAGTCTGGGTTCTCCTACGAGCAGTACTTC
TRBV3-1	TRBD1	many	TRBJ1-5	CASSQAGLQGQDQPQHF	TGTGCCAGCAGCCAAGCGGGCTTGCAGGGACAGGACCAGCCCCAGCATTTT
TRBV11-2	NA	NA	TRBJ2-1	CASSLGAAVASYNEQFF	TGTGCCAGCAGCTTAGGGGCAGCGGTTGCTTCCTACAATGAGCAGTTCTTC